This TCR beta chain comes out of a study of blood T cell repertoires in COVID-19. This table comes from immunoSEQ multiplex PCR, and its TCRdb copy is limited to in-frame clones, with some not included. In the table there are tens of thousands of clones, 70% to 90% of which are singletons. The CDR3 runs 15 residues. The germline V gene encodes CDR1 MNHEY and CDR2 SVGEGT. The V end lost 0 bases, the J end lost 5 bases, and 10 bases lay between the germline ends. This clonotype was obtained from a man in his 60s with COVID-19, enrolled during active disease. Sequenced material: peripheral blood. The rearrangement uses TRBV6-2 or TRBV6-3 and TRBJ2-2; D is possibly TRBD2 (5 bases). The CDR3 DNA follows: TGTGCCAGCAGTTACTCACGGACTCTGACCGGGGAGCTGTTTTTT. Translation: CASSYSRTLTGELFF.